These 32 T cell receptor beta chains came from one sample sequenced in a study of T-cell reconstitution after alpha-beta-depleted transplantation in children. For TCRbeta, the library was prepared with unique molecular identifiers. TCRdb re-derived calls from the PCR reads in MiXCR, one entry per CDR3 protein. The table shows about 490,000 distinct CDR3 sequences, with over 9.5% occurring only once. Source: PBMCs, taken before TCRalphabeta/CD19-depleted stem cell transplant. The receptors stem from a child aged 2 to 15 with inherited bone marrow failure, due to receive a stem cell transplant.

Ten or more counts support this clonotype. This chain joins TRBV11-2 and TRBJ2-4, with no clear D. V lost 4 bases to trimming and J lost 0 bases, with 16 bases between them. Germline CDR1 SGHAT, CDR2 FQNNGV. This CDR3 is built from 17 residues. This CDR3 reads CASSSMVWQLAKNIQYF. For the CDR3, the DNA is TGTGCCAGCAGCTCCATGGTCTGGCAGCTAGCCAAAAACATTCAGTACTTC.

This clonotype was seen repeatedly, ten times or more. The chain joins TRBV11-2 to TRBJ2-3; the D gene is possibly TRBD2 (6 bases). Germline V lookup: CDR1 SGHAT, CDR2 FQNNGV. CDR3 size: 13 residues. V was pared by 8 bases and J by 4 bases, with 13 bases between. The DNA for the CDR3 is TGTGCCAGCGGACTTAGGGAGGCAGATACGCAGTATTTT. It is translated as CASGLREADTQYF.

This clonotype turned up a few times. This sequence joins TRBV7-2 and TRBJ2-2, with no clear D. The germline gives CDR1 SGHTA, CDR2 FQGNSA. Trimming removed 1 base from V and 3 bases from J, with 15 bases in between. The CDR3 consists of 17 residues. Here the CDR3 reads CASSLVVTTPDTGELFF. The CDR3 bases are TGTGCCAGCAGCTTAGTGGTTACGACTCCCGACACCGGGGAGCTGTTTTTT.

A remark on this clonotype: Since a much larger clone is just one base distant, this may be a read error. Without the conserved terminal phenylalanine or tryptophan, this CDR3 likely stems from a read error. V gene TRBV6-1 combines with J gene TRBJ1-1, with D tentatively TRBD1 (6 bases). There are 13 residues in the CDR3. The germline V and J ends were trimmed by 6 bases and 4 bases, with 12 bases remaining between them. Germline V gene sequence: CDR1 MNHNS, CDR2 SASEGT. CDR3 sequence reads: CASRDRIGTEAFS. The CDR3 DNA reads TGTGCCAGCAGAGACAGGATTGGCACTGAAGCTTTCTCT.

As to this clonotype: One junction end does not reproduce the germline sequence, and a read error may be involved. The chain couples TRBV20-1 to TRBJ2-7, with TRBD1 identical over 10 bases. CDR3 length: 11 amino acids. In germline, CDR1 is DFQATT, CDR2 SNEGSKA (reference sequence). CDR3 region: CSAYNGTGAFF. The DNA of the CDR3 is TGCAGTGCGTATAATGGGACAGGGGCCTTCTTC.

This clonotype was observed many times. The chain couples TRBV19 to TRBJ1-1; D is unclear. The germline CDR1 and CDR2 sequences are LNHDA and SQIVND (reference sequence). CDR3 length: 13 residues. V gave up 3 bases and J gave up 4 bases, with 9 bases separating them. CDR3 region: CASSIPGPTEAFF. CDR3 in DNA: TGTGCCAGTAGTATCCCCGGACCCACTGAAGCTTTCTTT. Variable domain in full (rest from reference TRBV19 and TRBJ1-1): DGGITQSPKYLFRKEGQNVTLSCEQNLNHDAMYWYRQDPGQGLRLIYYSQIVNDFQKGDIAEGYSVSREKKESFPLTVTSAQKNPTAFYLCASSIPGPTEAFFGQGTRLTVV.

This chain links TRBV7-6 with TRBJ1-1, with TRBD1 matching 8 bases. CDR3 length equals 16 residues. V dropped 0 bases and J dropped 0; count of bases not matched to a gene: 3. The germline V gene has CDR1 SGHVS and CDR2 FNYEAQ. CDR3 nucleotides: TGTGCCAGCAGCTTAGCGTCGACAGGGGTGAACACTGAAGCTTTCTTT. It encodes CASSLASTGVNTEAFF.

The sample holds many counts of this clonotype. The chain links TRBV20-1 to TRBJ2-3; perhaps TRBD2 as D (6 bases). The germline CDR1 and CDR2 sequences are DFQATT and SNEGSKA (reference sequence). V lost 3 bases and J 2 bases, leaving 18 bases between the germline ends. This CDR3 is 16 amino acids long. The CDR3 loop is CSARERPGLHTDTQYF. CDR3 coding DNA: TGCAGTGCTAGGGAGAGGCCGGGACTCCACACAGATACGCAGTATTTT.

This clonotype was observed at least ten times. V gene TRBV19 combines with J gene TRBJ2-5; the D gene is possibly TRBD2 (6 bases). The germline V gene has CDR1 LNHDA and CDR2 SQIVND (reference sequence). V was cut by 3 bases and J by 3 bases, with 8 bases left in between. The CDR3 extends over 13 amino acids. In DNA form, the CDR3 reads TGTGCCAGTAGTATGATAGCGGAAGAGACCCAGTACTTC. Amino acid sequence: CASSMIAEETQYF.

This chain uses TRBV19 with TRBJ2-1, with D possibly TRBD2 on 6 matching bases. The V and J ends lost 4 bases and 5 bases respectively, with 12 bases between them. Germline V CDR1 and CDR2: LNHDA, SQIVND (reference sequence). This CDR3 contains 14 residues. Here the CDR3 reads CASSSPSADNEQFF. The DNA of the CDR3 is TGTGCCAGTAGTAGCCCTAGCGCTGACAATGAGCAGTTCTTC.

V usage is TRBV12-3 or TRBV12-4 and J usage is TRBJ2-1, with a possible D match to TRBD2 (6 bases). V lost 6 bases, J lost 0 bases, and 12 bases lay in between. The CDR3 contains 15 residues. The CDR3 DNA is TGTGCCAGCAGCCGGGACTCTCCCTCCTACAATGAGCAGTTCTTC. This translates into CASSRDSPSYNEQFF.

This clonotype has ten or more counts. The CDR3 DNA reads TGCGCCAGCAGCCTTGCCCTACTAGCGAGGTCCTACAATGAGCAGTTCTTC. Translated, it gives CASSLALLARSYNEQFF. V is TRBV4-1 and J is TRBJ2-1; 7 bases agree with TRBD2. Looked up from germline, CDR1 is MGHRA and CDR2 is YSYEKL. V shed 4 bases and J 1 base; nucleotides not matched to a gene: 10. The CDR3 spans 17 residues.

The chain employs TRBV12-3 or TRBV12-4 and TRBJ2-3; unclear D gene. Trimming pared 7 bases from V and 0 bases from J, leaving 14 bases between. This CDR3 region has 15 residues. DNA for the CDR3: TGTGCCAGCAACCTCGGCCTCGAAAGCACAGATACGCAGTATTTT. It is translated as CASNLGLESTDTQYF.

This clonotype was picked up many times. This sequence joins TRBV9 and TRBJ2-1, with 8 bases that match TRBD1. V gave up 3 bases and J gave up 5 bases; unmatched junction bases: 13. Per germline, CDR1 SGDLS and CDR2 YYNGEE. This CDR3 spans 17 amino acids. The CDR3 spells CASSDPTGQENNNEQFF. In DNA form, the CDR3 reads TGTGCCAGCAGCGACCCGACGGGACAGGAGAATAACAATGAGCAGTTCTTC.

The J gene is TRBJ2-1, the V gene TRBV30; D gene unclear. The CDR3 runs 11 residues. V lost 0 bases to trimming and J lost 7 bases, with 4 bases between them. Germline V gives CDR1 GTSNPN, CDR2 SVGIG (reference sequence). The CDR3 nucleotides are TGTGCCTGGAGTGTGGTGAATGAGCAGTTCTTC. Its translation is CAWSVVNEQFF.

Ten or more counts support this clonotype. The CDR3 loop reads CASSQGLAGGPPDTQYF. CDR3 DNA sequence: TGTGCCAGCAGCCAAGGGCTGGCGGGAGGGCCCCCAGATACGCAGTATTTT. The genes are TRBV4-2 and TRBJ2-3, with 9 bases lining up with TRBD2. The CDR3 consists of 17 residues. Germline CDR1 is LGHNA and CDR2 is YNFKEQ. V lost 1 base and J lost 4; bases outside the gene matches: 9.

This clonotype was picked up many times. CDR3 residues: CASSSRTGISYEQYF. CDR3 sequence (DNA): TGCGCCAGCAGCTCACGGACGGGAATCTCCTACGAGCAGTACTTC. The chain employs TRBV4-3 and TRBJ2-7; a weak D match, TRBD2 (5 bases). V lost 5 bases, J lost 0 bases, and 14 bases lay in between. Germline V lookup: CDR1 LGHNA, CDR2 YSLEER. This CDR3 has 15 amino acids.

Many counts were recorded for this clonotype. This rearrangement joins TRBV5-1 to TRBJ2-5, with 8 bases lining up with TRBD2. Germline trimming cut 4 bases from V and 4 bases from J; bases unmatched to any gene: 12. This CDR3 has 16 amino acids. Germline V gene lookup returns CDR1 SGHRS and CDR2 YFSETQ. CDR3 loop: CASSRLESGRGETQYF. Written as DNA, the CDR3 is TGCGCCAGCAGCCGACTGGAAAGCGGGAGAGGAGAGACCCAGTACTTC.

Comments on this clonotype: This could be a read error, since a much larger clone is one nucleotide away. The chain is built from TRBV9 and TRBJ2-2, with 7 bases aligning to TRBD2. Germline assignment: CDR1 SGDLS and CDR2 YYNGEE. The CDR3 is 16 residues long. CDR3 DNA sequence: TGTGCCGGCAGCCCTACCCCAGCGGGAATACACGGGGAGCTGTTTTTT. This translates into CAGSPTPAGIHGELFF.

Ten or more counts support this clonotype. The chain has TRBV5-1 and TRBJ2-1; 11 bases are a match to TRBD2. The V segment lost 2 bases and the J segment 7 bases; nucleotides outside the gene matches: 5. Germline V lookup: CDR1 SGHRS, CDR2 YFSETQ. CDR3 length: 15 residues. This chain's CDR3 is CASSLTSGSLNEQFF. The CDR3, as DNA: TGCGCCAGCAGCTTAACTAGCGGGAGTTTGAATGAGCAGTTCTTC. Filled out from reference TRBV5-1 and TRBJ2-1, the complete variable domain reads KAGVTQTPRYLIKTRGQQVTLSCSPISGHRSVSWYQQTPGQGLQFLFEYFSETQRNKGNFPGRFSGRQFSNSRSEMNVSTLELGDSALYLCASSLTSGSLNEQFFGPGTRLTVL.

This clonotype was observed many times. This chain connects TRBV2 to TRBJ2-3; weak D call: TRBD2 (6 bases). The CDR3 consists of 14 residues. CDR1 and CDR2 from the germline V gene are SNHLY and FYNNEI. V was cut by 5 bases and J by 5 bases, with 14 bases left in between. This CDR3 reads CASSQDYGGDTQYF. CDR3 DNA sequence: TGTGCCAGCAGTCAGGACTACGGAGGAGATACGCAGTATTTT. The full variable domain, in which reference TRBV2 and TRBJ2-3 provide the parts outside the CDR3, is EPEVTQTPSHQVTQMGQEVILRCVPISNHLYFYWYRQILGQKVEFLVSFYNNEISEKSEIFDDQFSVERPDGSNFTLKIRSTKLEDSAMYFCASSQDYGGDTQYFGPGTRLTVL.

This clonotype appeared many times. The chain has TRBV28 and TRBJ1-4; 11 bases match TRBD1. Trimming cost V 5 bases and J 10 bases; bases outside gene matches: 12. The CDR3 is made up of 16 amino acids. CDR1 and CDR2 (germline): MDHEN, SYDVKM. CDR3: CASSAGSDRGHGKLFF. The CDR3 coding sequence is TGTGCCAGCAGTGCGGGGTCGGACAGGGGGCATGGAAAACTGTTTTTT. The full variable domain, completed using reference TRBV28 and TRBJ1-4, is DVKVTQSSRYLVKRTGEKVFLECVQDMDHENMFWYRQDPGLGLRLIYFSYDVKMKEKGDIPEGYSVSREKKERFSLILESASTNQTSMYLCASSAGSDRGHGKLFFGSGTQLSVL.

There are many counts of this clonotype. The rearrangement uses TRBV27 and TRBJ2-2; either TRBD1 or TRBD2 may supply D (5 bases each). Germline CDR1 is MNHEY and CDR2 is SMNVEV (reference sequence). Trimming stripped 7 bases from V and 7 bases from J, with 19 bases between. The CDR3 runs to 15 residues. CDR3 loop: CASTVGVGVIGELFF. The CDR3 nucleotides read TGTGCCAGCACGGTGGGGGTTGGGGTCATCGGGGAGCTGTTTTTT.

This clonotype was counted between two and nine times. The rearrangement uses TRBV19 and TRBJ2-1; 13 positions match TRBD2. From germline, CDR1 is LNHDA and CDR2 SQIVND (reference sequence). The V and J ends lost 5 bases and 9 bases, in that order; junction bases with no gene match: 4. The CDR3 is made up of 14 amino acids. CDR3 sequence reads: CASSGLAGAREQFF. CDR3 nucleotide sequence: TGTGCCAGTAGTGGACTAGCGGGAGCTCGTGAGCAGTTCTTC.

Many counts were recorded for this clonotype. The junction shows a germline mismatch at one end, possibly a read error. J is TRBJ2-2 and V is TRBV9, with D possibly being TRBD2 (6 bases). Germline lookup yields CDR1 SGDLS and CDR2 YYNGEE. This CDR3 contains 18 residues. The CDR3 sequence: CASMHISAKGGGTGDLFF. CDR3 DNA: TGTGCCAGCATGCATATTTCGGCGAAGGGAGGTGGGACCGGGGATCTGTTTTTT.

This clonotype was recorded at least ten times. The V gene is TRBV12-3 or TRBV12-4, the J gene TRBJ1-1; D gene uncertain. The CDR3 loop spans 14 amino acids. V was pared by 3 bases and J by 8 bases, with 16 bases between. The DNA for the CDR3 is TGTGCCAGCAGTTTTAGTCACACGCCATGGGAAGCTTTCTTT. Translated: CASSFSHTPWEAFF.

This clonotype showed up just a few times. CDR3 residues: CASSLSFGTVENTIYF. Written as DNA, the CDR3 is TGTGCCAGCAGTTTATCTTTCGGGACAGTGGAAAACACCATATATTTT. The chain joins TRBV27 to TRBJ1-3; 7 bases align to TRBD1. The ends lost 0 bases at V and 6 bases at J; junction bases unmatched: 8. The CDR3 runs 16 residues. CDR1 is MNHEY, CDR2 SMNVEV, per germline (reference sequence).

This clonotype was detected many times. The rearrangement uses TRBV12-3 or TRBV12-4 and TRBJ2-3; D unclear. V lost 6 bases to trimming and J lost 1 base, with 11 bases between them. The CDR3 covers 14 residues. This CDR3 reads CASRFRPGTDTQYF. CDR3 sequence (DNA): TGTGCCAGCAGGTTTCGACCGGGCACAGATACGCAGTATTTT.

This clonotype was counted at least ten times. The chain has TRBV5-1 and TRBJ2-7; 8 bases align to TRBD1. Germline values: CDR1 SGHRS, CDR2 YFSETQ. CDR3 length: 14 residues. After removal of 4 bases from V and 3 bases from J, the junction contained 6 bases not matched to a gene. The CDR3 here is CASSQGQAHYEQYF. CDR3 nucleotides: TGCGCCAGCAGCCAGGGACAGGCCCACTACGAGCAGTACTTC.

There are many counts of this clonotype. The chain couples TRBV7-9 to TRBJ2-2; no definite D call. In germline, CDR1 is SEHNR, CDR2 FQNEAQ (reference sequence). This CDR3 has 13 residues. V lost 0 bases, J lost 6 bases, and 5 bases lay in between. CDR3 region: CASSLAPAGELFF. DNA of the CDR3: TGTGCCAGCAGCTTAGCCCCAGCCGGGGAGCTGTTTTTT.

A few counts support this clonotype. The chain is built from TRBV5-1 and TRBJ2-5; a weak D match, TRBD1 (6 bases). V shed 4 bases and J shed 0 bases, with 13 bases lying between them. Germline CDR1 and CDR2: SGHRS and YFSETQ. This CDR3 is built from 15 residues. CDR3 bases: TGCGCCAGCAGCCAGGGGACGGAATACCAAGAGACCCAGTACTTC. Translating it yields CASSQGTEYQETQYF.

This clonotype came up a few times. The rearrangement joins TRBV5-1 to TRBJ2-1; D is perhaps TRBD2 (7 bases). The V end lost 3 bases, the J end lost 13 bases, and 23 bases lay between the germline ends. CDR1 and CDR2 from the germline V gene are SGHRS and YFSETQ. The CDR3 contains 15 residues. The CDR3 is CASSSSGAGAEGQFF. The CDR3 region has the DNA TGCGCCAGCAGCTCAAGCGGCGCGGGGGCTGAAGGACAGTTCTTC.